The 12 T cell receptor beta chains below come from one sample, sequenced in a study of regulatory T cells in long-lasting Graves disease. Assembly of TCR beta libraries relied on iRepertoire HTBI primers together with Arm-PCR of CDR3 regions. TCRdb called the multiplex PCR reads again in MiXCR, with one record for every CDR3 protein. This sample has 500,000 or so distinct CDR3 sequences, with 14% found just once. This sample's time point: newly diagnosed GD, antithyroid drugs for less than 3 months. Preparation of the TCR library used RNA extracted from PBMCs. These records were also assigned to another study, of T cells in Graves' hyperthyroidism and ophthalmopathy.

This sample comprised peripheral blood mononuclear cells (PBMCs), obtained at new diagnosis, from a patient treated with antithyroid drugs. These receptors were taken from a woman between 50 and 59 years old with Graves disease.

This clonotype was counted at least ten times. The V call is TRBV6-1, the J call TRBJ1-2; the match to TRBD1 covers 11 bases. Per the germline V gene, CDR1 is MNHNS and CDR2 is SASEGT. The CDR3 length is 14 residues. Trimming took 5 bases from V and 9 from J; bases not matched to a gene: 8. The CDR3 spells CASSTGQGAPRYTF. In DNA, the CDR3 is TGTGCCAGCAGTACTGGACAGGGGGCGCCGCGCTACACCTTC.

Points on this clonotype: A far larger clone is only one base removed, so a read error is likely. The chain links TRBV11-3 to TRBJ2-3, with D possibly TRBD1 on 6 matching bases. The V gene's germline CDR1 is SGHNT and CDR2 YENEEA. The CDR3 runs 16 residues. Trimming took off 0 bases at V and 2 bases at J, with 12 bases between the two ends. This CDR3 reads CASSLDKRQDTDTQYF. CDR3 sequence (DNA): TGTGCCAGCAGCTTAGATAAGAGACAGGACACAGATACGCAGTATTTT. Based on the CDR3 plus reference TRBV11-3 and TRBJ2-3, the full variable domain is EAGVVQSPRYKIIEKKQPVAFWCNPISGHNTLYWYLQNLGQGPELLIRYENEEAVDDSQLPKDRFSAERLKGVDSTLKIQPAELGDSAVYLCASSLDKRQDTDTQYFGPGTRLTVL.

Details on this clonotype: This probably arose from a read error, given a far larger clone one base away. The chain combines TRBV28 with TRBJ2-1, with TRBD2 identical over 8 bases. The CDR3 is 16 residues long. Germline-derived CDR1 and CDR2 are MDHEN and SYDVKM. CDR3: CASSSGRLAGDNEQSF. CDR3 coding DNA: TGTGCCAGCAGTTCTGGGCGCCTAGCGGGTGACAATGAGCAGTCCTTC.

In its sample, this clonotype was seen many times. The genes are TRBV2 and TRBJ1-1; tentatively, D is TRBD1 (6 bases). The CDR3 is made up of 14 amino acids. Germline lookup yields CDR1 SNHLY and CDR2 FYNNEI. Trimming pared 3 bases from V and 0 bases from J, leaving 8 bases between. CDR3: CASSEDSVNTEAFF. The CDR3, as DNA: TGTGCCAGCAGTGAGGACAGCGTGAACACTGAAGCTTTCTTT. The variable domain in full, completed from reference TRBV2 and TRBJ1-1, reads EPEVTQTPSHQVTQMGQEVILRCVPISNHLYFYWYRQILGQKVEFLVSFYNNEISEKSEIFDDQFSVERPDGSNFTLKIRSTKLEDSAMYFCASSEDSVNTEAFFGQGTRLTVV.

In its sample, this clonotype was seen a few times. The genes are TRBV18 and TRBJ2-1; 7 positions agree with TRBD2. The CDR3 spans 15 residues. The V gene end was trimmed by 3 bases and the J gene end by 2 bases; junction bases not matched to a gene: 4. Germline V gene lookup returns CDR1 KGHSH and CDR2 LQKENI. CDR3 DNA: TGTGCCAGCTCACCCGCTAGCGGCGCCTACAATGAGCAGTTCTTC. Residues: CASSPASGAYNEQFF.

This clonotype was seen many times. The V call is TRBV3-1, the J call TRBJ2-5; the D call may be TRBD1 or TRBD2 (5 bases each). Germline CDR1 and CDR2: LGHDT and YNNKEL (reference sequence). V gave up 1 base and J gave up 1 base, with 10 bases separating them. CDR3 length: 15 residues. In DNA, the CDR3 is TGTGCCAGCAGCCAAGTCGGGACCGGCCAAGAGACCCAGTACTTC. It specifies CASSQVGTGQETQYF.

This clonotype has a count of ten or more. V and J are TRBV19 and TRBJ2-7; D possibly corresponds to TRBD2 (6 bases). Per germline, CDR1 LNHDA and CDR2 SQIVND (reference sequence). Deletions cut 3 bases from V and 4 bases from J, with 13 bases between. The CDR3 contains 14 residues. CDR3 sequence (DNA): TGTGCCAGTAGTATCGCCGGGAGCCTTTACGAGCAGTACTTC. As protein: CASSIAGSLYEQYF.

This clonotype appeared many times. The V and J genes are TRBV7-3 and TRBJ2-5; possibly TRBD1 or TRBD2 for D (7 bases each). This CDR3 contains 14 residues. V shed 4 bases and J shed 5 bases, with 14 bases lying between them. CDR1 is SGHTA, CDR2 FQGTGA, per germline. CDR3 in amino acids: CASSSGGGAETQYF. For the CDR3, the DNA is TGTGCCAGCAGCTCAGGGGGGGGGGCGGAGACCCAGTACTTC.

This clonotype was seen a handful of times. This sequence joins TRBV7-3 and TRBJ2-7; unclear D gene. Trimming cost V 6 bases and J 3 bases, with 12 bases left between them. Looked up from germline, CDR1 is SGHTA and CDR2 is FQGTGA. The CDR3 spans 13 residues. CDR3 in DNA: TGTGCCAGCAGTCCGGGCAGCAACTACGAGCAGTACTTC. This gives the protein CASSPGSNYEQYF.

This clonotype was counted many times. The J gene is TRBJ2-3, the V gene TRBV7-6; D perhaps matches TRBD2 (5 bases). CDR3 size: 16 residues. Trimming left V 0 bases short and J 1 base short, with 11 bases between. Germline CDR1 and CDR2: SGHVS and FNYEAQ. The CDR3 is CASSLAVARGTDTQYF. The CDR3 DNA sequence: TGTGCCAGCAGCTTAGCAGTAGCGAGGGGCACAGATACGCAGTATTTT.

This clonotype was seen ten or more times. V and J are TRBV2 and TRBJ2-1; D might be TRBD2 (6 bases). CDR3 length equals 14 residues. CDR1 SNHLY and CDR2 FYNNEI come from the germline V gene. Between the trimmed V and J ends, which lost 6 bases and 4 bases, there was a span of 13 bases. CDR3 coding DNA: TGTGCCAGCAGATCAAGGGGAGGATACAATGAGCAGTTCTTC. Amino acids: CASRSRGGYNEQFF.

In this sample, this clonotype turned up many times. The CDR3 loop reads CASSSRGTGASYEQYF. CDR3 coding DNA: TGTGCCAGCAGCTCCCGGGGGACAGGGGCGTCCTACGAGCAGTACTTC. The chain links TRBV11-2 to TRBJ2-7, with TRBD1 matching over 10 bases. This CDR3 contains 16 residues. CDR1 and CDR2 (germline): SGHAT, FQNNGV. V lost 4 bases and J lost 1; bases outside the gene matches: 7.